This TCR beta chain was identified in a study of cytomegalovirus exposure and HLA in healthy donors. V shed 0 bases, J shed 5 bases, and the junction held 1 base outside the gene matches. Germline V gene sequence: CDR1 MGHRA, CDR2 YSYEKL. The CDR3 has 14 residues. The PCR made use of 60 Vbeta and 13 Jbeta primers. TCRdb keeps only in-frame clones here, not all; method: immunoSEQ multiplex PCR. The repertoire holds about 300,000 clones, more than 80% seen once, with roughly 4% in the top ten. Material for sequencing was PBMCs. The TCR sequence derives from a middle-aged man in good health and CMV-seropositive. V and J are TRBV4-1 and TRBJ2-7, with 10 positions matching TRBD2. The CDR3 protein is CASSQELAGNEQYF. The DNA of the CDR3 is TGCGCCAGCAGCCAAGAACTAGCGGGAAACGAGCAGTACTTC.